The 5 T cell receptor beta chains listed next were all sequenced from one sample in a study of T cells in Graves' hyperthyroidism and ophthalmopathy. There were TCR beta CDR3 regions amplified from RNA transcripts. HTBI primers were used for first-round RT-PCR of the TCR CDR3. Via MiXCR, TCRdb re-called the multiplex PCR reads, giving one row per CDR3 protein. The sample has 450,000 to 700,000 distinct CDR3 sequences; about 43% are singletons. The sequenced material came from peripheral blood or thyroid tissue (not recorded which). Every receptor here comes from an adult woman with Graves' disease, either hyperthyroidism or ophthalmopathy (not recorded which).

This clonotype was seen at least ten times. The rearrangement joins TRBV25-1 to TRBJ1-2, with 7 bases that match TRBD1. This CDR3 contains 15 residues. V was clipped by 1 base and J by 4 bases; unmatched bases: 6. The germline V gene encodes CDR1 MGHDK and CDR2 SYGVNS. This chain's CDR3 is CASSELGQTLYGYTF. The CDR3, as DNA: TGTGCCAGCAGTGAATTGGGACAGACCCTCTATGGCTACACCTTC.

The rearrangement joins TRBV7-6 to TRBJ2-7; D tentatively reads TRBD1 or TRBD2 (6 bases each). Trimming took 3 bases from V and 5 from J, leaving 17 bases between them. The CDR3 loop spans 15 amino acids. Germline V gene lookup returns CDR1 SGHVS and CDR2 FNYEAQ. The CDR3 here is CASSLETRGIHEQYF. The CDR3 region has the DNA TGTGCCAGCAGCTTGGAGACTAGGGGGATCCACGAGCAGTACTTC.

The table lists this clonotype with many counts. The chain links TRBV11-2 to TRBJ2-7, with D tentatively TRBD1 (5 bases). Germline CDR1 SGHAT, CDR2 FQNNGV. The ends were cut back, 3 bases at V and 2 bases at J, with 14 bases in the middle. The CDR3 spans 15 residues. The CDR3 spells CASSLGPAHPYEQYF. CDR3 coding DNA: TGTGCCAGCAGCTTGGGGCCAGCTCACCCCTACGAGCAGTACTTC.

This clonotype was found many times. The V and J genes are TRBV5-1 and TRBJ1-1, with TRBD1 matching over 8 bases. CDR3 length: 16 amino acids. V shed 0 bases and J 0 bases; nucleotides not matched to a gene: 4. Germline V gene data show CDR1 as SGHRS and CDR2 as YFSETQ. The DNA of the CDR3 is TGCGCCAGCAGCTTGGCAGGGGGCGAGGTGAACACTGAAGCTTTCTTT. Translation gives CASSLAGGEVNTEAFF.

This clonotype came up many times. The gene calls are TRBV3-1 and TRBJ1-1, with D possibly being TRBD1 (5 bases). V was trimmed by 1 base and J by 12 bases, leaving 12 bases between them. Germline V gives CDR1 LGHDT, CDR2 YNNKEL (reference sequence). This CDR3 comprises 12 residues. In nucleotides, the CDR3 is TGTGCCAGCAGCCAAGGGGACCTGGGGACTTTCTTT. Its translation is CASSQGDLGTFF.